This T cell receptor beta chain was found in a study of blood T cells in healthy people across ages. The overall study: Per every two T cells, about one barcoded beta molecule was captured by template switching.

Of note for this clonotype: Its antigen is unidentified. This clone may be a read error of a much larger clone one base away.

The CDR3 covers 12 residues. Germline values: CDR1 SNHLY, CDR2 FYNNEI. Regarding the study as a whole: Roughly linear age-related decline in beta diversity appeared, significant by age approximately 41. Any conclusive comparison of naive versus antigen-experienced cells was prevented by using unsorted PBMCs.

Then a second PCR, running roughly 7 to 11 cycles, was carried out with a sample-barcoded 5' primer and a J-beta primer mix. TCRdb independently ran MiXCR on the 5' RACE reads; one entry per CDR3 protein. The data show roughly 650,000 distinct CDR3 sequences, roughly 32% seen once. Sequencing was carried out using blood. The chain has TRBV2 and TRBJ2-5; no firm D call. The J call is in doubt because the DNA end fits TRBJ2-1 better. The receptor was derived from a woman older than 75 in good health. The CDR3 here is CASSGSQETQFF. In nucleotides, the CDR3 is TGTGCCAGCAGTGGGTCCCAAGAGACCCAGTTCTTC.